Listed below are T cell receptor beta chains from one sample, sequenced in a study of identical twins. MiXCR, applied by TCRdb to the 5' RACE reads, yields one record per CDR3 protein. The table lists about 690,000 distinct CDR3 sequences, 5.5% to 6.5% of them singletons. The source material was naive T cells sorted from blood. The receptors shown here come from a man in his late teens or twenties in good health. Each CDR3 is given with its conserved first and last residue. The D gene is left open where the match is weak. A clone size is listed for some rows: how often the clone was seen (once, few, many), or a class if it is expanded.

d_call	cdr3_length	v_call	j_call	clone_size	cdr3_nt	cdr3_aa
TRBD1	15	TRBV27	TRBJ1-5	many	TGTGCCAGCAGGCGGACAGGGGAAGGCAATCAGCCCCAGCATTTT	CASRRTGEGNQPQHF
.	16	TRBV7-9	TRBJ2-6	.	TGTGCCAGCAGCTTGTCTGGCCGGGCTGGGGCCAACGTCCTGACTTTC	CASSLSGRAGANVLTF
TRBD2	14	TRBV5-1	TRBJ2-3	.	TGCGCCAGCCTAGCGGGAGGAAGCACAGATACGCAGTATTTT	CASLAGGSTDTQYF
TRBD1	17	TRBV20-1	TRBJ1-6	few	TGCAGTGCTAGAGATGGACAGGGGCTGCCCTATAATTCACCCCTCCACTTT	CSARDGQGLPYNSPLHF
TRBD2	16	TRBV5-1	TRBJ2-5	many	TGCGCCAGCAGCTTAGAGGCTAGCGGGACGAGGGAGACCCAGTACTTC	CASSLEASGTRETQYF
.	13	TRBV5-4	TRBJ1-2	many	TGTGCCAGCAGCTTGGGGGGGGCTGGAGGCTACACCTTC	CASSLGGAGGYTF
.	14	TRBV14	TRBJ2-1	many	TGTGCCAGCAGTGATGGGCAGGCTTACAATGAGCAGTTCTTC	CASSDGQAYNEQFF
.	13	TRBV20-1	TRBJ1-2	few	TGCAGTGCTAGAGGTGGAGGGGCTGATGGCTACACCTTC	CSARGGGADGYTF
TRBD1	16	TRBV20-1	TRBJ1-1	.	TGCAGTGCTAGAGACCGACGACAGGGAGAGGGTCCTGAAGCTTTCTTT	CSARDRRQGEGPEAFF
.	13	TRBV12-3/TRBV12-4	TRBJ1-2	.	TGTGCCAGCAGTCCGGGACGGTACTATGGCTACACCTTC	CASSPGRYYGYTF
.	18	TRBV5-1	TRBJ1-5	.	TGCGCCAGAAAGGTATCACCCCACGCGCCGGTCGGCAATCAGCCCCAGCATTTT	CARKVSPHAPVGNQPQHF
.	11	TRBV29-1	TRBJ2-2	many	TGCAGCGCACAGGGAACCGGGGAGCTGTTTTTT	CSAQGTGELFF
.	14	TRBV7-6	TRBJ2-1	many	TGTGCCAGCAGCTTAGGCCATTCAGACAATGAGCAGTTCTTC	CASSLGHSDNEQFF
TRBD2	17	TRBV3-1	TRBJ2-1	.	TGTGCCAGCAGCTTGATCTTAGCGGGGAGCTCCTACAATGAGCAGTTCTTC	CASSLILAGSSYNEQFF
.	13	TRBV6-2/TRBV6-3	TRBJ1-5	.	TGTGCCAGCAGTTACCGTACTAATCAGCCCCAGCATTTT	CASSYRTNQPQHF
.	15	TRBV25-1	TRBJ2-5	.	TGTGCCAGCAGTGCCCCGGGGTTTCGTACGGAGACCCAGTACTTC	CASSAPGFRTETQYF
TRBD2	16	TRBV7-2	TRBJ2-5	.	TGTGCCAGCAGCGGGTTATGGGACGGCGGGGGTCAGACCCAGTACTTC	CASSGLWDGGGQTQYF
TRBD2	18	TRBV7-2	TRBJ2-3	many	TGTGCCAGCAGCTTAGCGCCCCTAGCGGGAGGGCCGAAGGGTACGCAGTATTTT	CASSLAPLAGGPKGTQYF
TRBD1	15	TRBV6-5	TRBJ1-1	few	TGTGCCAGCAGTTACTCGACAGGGAGGGTTACTGAAGCTTTCTTT	CASSYSTGRVTEAFF
TRBD1	18	TRBV11-2	TRBJ2-6	.	TGTGCCAGCAGCGGAATCAGACAGGGCCCATCTGGGGCCAACGTCCTGACTTTC	CASSGIRQGPSGANVLTF
.	13	TRBV5-1	TRBJ2-3	many	TGCGCCAGCAGCTCTCCCTTAACAGATACGCAGTATTTT	CASSSPLTDTQYF
.	13	TRBV29-1	TRBJ2-2	many	TGCAGCGCCGTTTGGCTAGAGGGCGGGGAGCTGTTTTTT	CSAVWLEGGELFF
TRBD2	15	TRBV29-1	TRBJ2-7	many	TGCAGCGTGGGGGGACTAGCGGGAGGAGGCTACGAGCAGTACTTC	CSVGGLAGGGYEQYF
.	17	TRBV12-3/TRBV12-4	TRBJ1-3	many	TGTGCCAGCAGAACCTACGACAGGATAGCCTCTGGAAACACCATATATTTT	CASRTYDRIASGNTIYF